These 17 T cell receptor beta chains were sequenced from one sample in a study. In TCRdb, the RT-PCR reads were re-called with MiXCR into one record per CDR3 protein. In the table there are about 700,000 distinct CDR3 sequences, 13% to 15% of which are singletons. Sequencing used memory CD4+ T cells from blood. The receptor set was obtained from a female donor in good health, serving as a healthy control.

This chain connects TRBV18 to TRBJ2-3, with no clear D. Trimming took 1 base from V and 6 from J, leaving 8 bases between them. There are 13 residues in the CDR3. The germline gives CDR1 KGHSH, CDR2 LQKENI. The DNA for the CDR3 is TGTGCCAGCTCACCACTTGTATCCGATACGCAGTATTTT. It translates to CASSPLVSDTQYF. Using reference TRBV18 and TRBJ2-3 for the parts outside the CDR3, the full variable domain is NAGVMQNPRHLVRRRGQEARLRCSPMKGHSHVYWYRQLPEEGLKFMVYLQKENIIDESGMPKERFSAEFPKEGPSILRIQQVVRGDSAAYFCASSPLVSDTQYFGPGTRLTVL.

The chain couples TRBV4-3 to TRBJ1-2; D might be TRBD1 (5 bases). The germline gives CDR1 LGHNA, CDR2 YSLEER. This CDR3 is built from 20 residues. The V and J ends lost 4 bases and 0 bases respectively, with 27 bases between them. Here the CDR3 DNA reads TGCGCCAGCAGCCTAGGTACCGTTGAATCGTGGGGGACCGCTAACTATGGCTACACCTTC. Translated, it gives CASSLGTVESWGTANYGYTF.

There are a few counts of this clonotype. The CDR3 is CAWSAAAVGGYTF. CDR3 coding DNA: TGTGCCTGGAGCGCCGCTGCGGTGGGGGGCTACACCTTC. The gene calls are TRBV30 and TRBJ1-2; D not certain. The CDR3 covers 13 residues. The germline V and J ends were trimmed by 3 bases and 8 bases, with 16 bases remaining between them. Germline values: CDR1 GTSNPN, CDR2 SVGIG (reference sequence).

The V gene is TRBV7-2, the J gene TRBJ2-7; D ambiguous. V was clipped by 5 bases and J by 3 bases, with 14 bases between them. The CDR3 loop spans 14 amino acids. Germline assignment: CDR1 SGHTA and CDR2 FQGNSA. The DNA of the CDR3 is TGTGCCAGCAGCGCCGCCGTCGGAAACTACGAGCAGTACTTC. Translating gives CASSAAVGNYEQYF. Based on the CDR3 plus reference TRBV7-2 and TRBJ2-7, the full variable domain is GAGVSQSPSNKVTEKGKDVELRCDPISGHTALYWYRQSLGQGLEFLIYFQGNSAPDKSGLPSDRFSAERTGGSVSTLTIQRTQQEDSAVYLCASSAAVGNYEQYFGPGTRLTVT.

The gene calls are TRBV28 and TRBJ2-7; 8 nucleotides agree with TRBD1. CDR1 and CDR2 (germline): MDHEN, SYDVKM. V shed 4 bases and J 2 bases; nucleotides not matched to a gene: 4. This CDR3 is built from 14 residues. CDR3 in amino acids: CASSSPQGAYEQYF. In DNA form, the CDR3 reads TGTGCCAGCAGTTCCCCACAGGGGGCCTACGAGCAGTACTTC.

V usage is TRBV12-3 or TRBV12-4 and J usage is TRBJ2-1, with D perhaps matching TRBD1 (6 bases). Trimming pared 3 bases from V and 5 bases from J, leaving 8 bases between. The CDR3 totals 13 residues. The DNA of the CDR3 is TGTGCCAGCAGTTTTGGACAGCACAATGAGCAGTTCTTC. Its protein is CASSFGQHNEQFF.

Here the CDR3 reads CSATPRADTQYF. The CDR3 DNA is TGCAGTGCTACCCCCCGAGCAGATACGCAGTATTTT. The rearrangement links TRBV20-1 to TRBJ2-3, with D unclear. Trimming pared 4 bases from V and 4 bases from J, leaving 9 bases between. This CDR3 has 12 amino acids. Per germline, CDR1 DFQATT and CDR2 SNEGSKA (reference sequence).

This clonotype was recorded many times. The chain is built from TRBV4-3 and TRBJ2-7; TRBD2 matches at 13 bases. V shed 1 base and J 4 bases; nucleotides not matched to a gene: 10. Germline CDR1 is LGHNA and CDR2 is YSLEER. The CDR3 has 18 residues. The CDR3 DNA sequence: TGCGCCAGCAGCCAAGGACCACTAGCGGGAGGGGTCGTATACGAGCAGTACTTC. It is translated as CASSQGPLAGGVVYEQYF.

This chain's CDR3 is CASSYSGTGVATEAFF. CDR3 sequence (DNA): TGTGCCAGCAGTTACTCGGGGACAGGGGTGGCCACTGAAGCTTTCTTT. The J gene is TRBJ1-1, the V gene TRBV6-5; 10 positions match TRBD1. The trim removed 0 bases at V and 4 bases at J, leaving 5 bases unmatched. CDR1 and CDR2 from the germline V gene are MNHEY and SVGAGI. The CDR3 contains 16 residues.

The V call is TRBV20-1, the J call TRBJ2-5; tentative D call: TRBD1 (5 bases). The CDR3 sequence is 13 residues long. Germline CDR1 and CDR2: DFQATT and SNEGSKA (reference sequence). Deletions cut 3 bases from V and 4 bases from J, with 12 bases between. In DNA, the CDR3 is TGCAGTGCTAGCCCAGGGTTGGGAGAGACCCAGTACTTC. Residues: CSASPGLGETQYF.

This clonotype was recorded many times. The chain joins TRBV7-2 to TRBJ2-7; D could derive from TRBD1 or TRBD2 (5 bases each). Germline V gene sequence: CDR1 SGHTA, CDR2 FQGNSA. The V gene lost 4 bases and the J gene lost 7 bases, with 20 bases spanning the gap. This CDR3 is built from 15 residues. This chain's CDR3 is CASSYVAGAGGEQYF. The CDR3 coding sequence is TGTGCCAGCAGCTATGTGGCCGGGGCCGGAGGAGAGCAGTACTTC.

The sample holds a few counts of this clonotype. This chain connects TRBV5-8 to TRBJ1-2; the D is unclear. Germline assignment: CDR1 SGHTS and CDR2 YDEGEE. This CDR3 comprises 16 residues. Trimming shortened V by 1 base and J by 7 bases, and 20 bases separated the two germline ends. The CDR3: CASSLLGWGSISGYTF. The CDR3 DNA is TGTGCCAGCAGCTTGTTGGGGTGGGGATCGATTTCTGGCTACACCTTC.

This chain's CDR3 is CASNRESNTGELFF. CDR3 coding DNA: TGCGCCAGCAACAGGGAGTCGAACACCGGGGAGCTGTTTTTT. V usage is TRBV5-1 and J usage is TRBJ2-2; a weak D match, TRBD1 (6 bases). This CDR3 has 14 residues. V shed 6 bases and J shed 0 bases, with 9 bases lying between them. CDR1 and CDR2 (germline): SGHRS, YFSETQ. Based on the CDR3 plus reference TRBV5-1 and TRBJ2-2, the full variable domain is KAGVTQTPRYLIKTRGQQVTLSCSPISGHRSVSWYQQTPGQGLQFLFEYFSETQRNKGNFPGRFSGRQFSNSRSEMNVSTLELGDSALYLCASNRESNTGELFFGEGSRLTVL.

V is TRBV6-2 or TRBV6-3 and J is TRBJ2-7; tentatively, D is TRBD1 (6 bases). The CDR3 runs 13 residues. In germline, CDR1 is MNHEY, CDR2 SVGEGT. The V and J ends lost 4 bases and 6 bases respectively, with 13 bases between them. The CDR3 DNA reads TGTGCCAGCAGTTTAGGGGGATCCGCCGAGCAGTACTTC. It is translated as CASSLGGSAEQYF.

In this sample, this clonotype turned up a few times. The chain carries TRBV6-1 and TRBJ2-7, with a weak D call TRBD1 (6 bases). With 5 bases removed from V and 3 bases from J, the gap between germline ends came to 32 bases. Germline CDR1 reads MNHNS; CDR2 reads SASEGT. The CDR3 runs to 20 residues. The CDR3: CASSPLTGSAAIANLYEQYF. Written as DNA, the CDR3 is TGTGCCAGCAGTCCATTAACAGGGAGTGCGGCCATTGCTAATCTCTACGAGCAGTACTTC.

This clonotype was counted many times. V and J are TRBV12-3 or TRBV12-4 and TRBJ2-3; TRBD1 matches at 11 bases. The CDR3 covers 18 residues. The V segment lost 0 bases and the J segment 4 bases; nucleotides outside the gene matches: 9. The CDR3 coding sequence is TGTGCCAGCAGTTTAGCGCTCGGGACAGGGGGTAGGGCAGATACGCAGTATTTT. Encoded protein: CASSLALGTGGRADTQYF.

This clonotype was seen ten or more times. The chain uses TRBV20-1 and TRBJ2-3; 10 positions match TRBD2. Trimming cost V 6 bases and J 2 bases; bases outside gene matches: 8. The germline V gene has CDR1 DFQATT and CDR2 SNEGSKA (reference sequence). The CDR3 covers 15 residues. The CDR3 is CSAKLAGVFTDTQYF. The CDR3 region has the DNA TGCAGTGCAAAGCTAGCGGGGGTATTCACAGATACGCAGTATTTT.